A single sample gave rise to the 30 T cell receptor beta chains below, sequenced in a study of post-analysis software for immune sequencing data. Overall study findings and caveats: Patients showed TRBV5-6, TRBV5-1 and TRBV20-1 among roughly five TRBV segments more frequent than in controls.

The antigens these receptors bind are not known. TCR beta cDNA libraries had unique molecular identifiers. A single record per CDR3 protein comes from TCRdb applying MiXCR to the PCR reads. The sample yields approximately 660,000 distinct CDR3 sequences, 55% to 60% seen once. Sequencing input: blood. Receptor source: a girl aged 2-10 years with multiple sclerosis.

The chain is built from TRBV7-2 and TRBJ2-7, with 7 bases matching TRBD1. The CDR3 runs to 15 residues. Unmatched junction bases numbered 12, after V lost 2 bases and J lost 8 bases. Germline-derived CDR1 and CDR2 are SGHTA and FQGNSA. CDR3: CASSLKTGDIYKQYF. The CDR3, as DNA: TGTGCCAGCAGCTTAAAAACAGGGGACATTTACAAGCAGTACTTC. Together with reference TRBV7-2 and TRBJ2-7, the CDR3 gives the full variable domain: GAGVSQSPSNKVTEKGKDVELRCDPISGHTALYWYRQSLGQGLEFLIYFQGNSAPDKSGLPSDRFSAERTGGSVSTLTIQRTQQEDSAVYLCASSLKTGDIYKQYFGPGTRLTVT.

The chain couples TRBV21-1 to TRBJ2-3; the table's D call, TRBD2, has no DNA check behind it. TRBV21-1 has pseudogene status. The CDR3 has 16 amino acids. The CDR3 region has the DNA TGTGCCAGCAGGGCCCGACTAGCGGGACTCACAGATACGCAGTATTTT. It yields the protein CASRARLAGLTDTQYF.

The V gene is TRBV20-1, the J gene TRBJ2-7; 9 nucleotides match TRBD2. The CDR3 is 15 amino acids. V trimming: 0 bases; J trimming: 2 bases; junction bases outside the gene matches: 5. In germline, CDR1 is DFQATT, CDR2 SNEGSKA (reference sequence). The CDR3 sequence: CSARDLAGGAYEQYF. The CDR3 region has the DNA TGCAGTGCTAGAGATCTGGCGGGAGGGGCCTACGAGCAGTACTTC.

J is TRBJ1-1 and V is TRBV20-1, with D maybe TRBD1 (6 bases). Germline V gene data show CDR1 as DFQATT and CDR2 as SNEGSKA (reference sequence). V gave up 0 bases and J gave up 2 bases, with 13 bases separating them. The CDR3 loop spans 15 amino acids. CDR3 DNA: TGCAGTGCTAGAGATACGGCCAGGGGCAACACTGAAGCTTTCTTT. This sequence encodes CSARDTARGNTEAFF.

CDR3 sequence: CASSSGGLVKYNEQFF. The CDR3 coding sequence is TGTGCCAGCAGTTCAGGGGGGCTAGTAAAGTACAATGAGCAGTTCTTC. The J gene is TRBJ2-1, the V gene TRBV6-1, with D tentatively TRBD1 (7 bases). The CDR3 loop spans 16 amino acids. Germline CDR1 is MNHNS and CDR2 is SASEGT. The V end was cut by 5 bases, the J end by 4 bases, with 18 bases between.

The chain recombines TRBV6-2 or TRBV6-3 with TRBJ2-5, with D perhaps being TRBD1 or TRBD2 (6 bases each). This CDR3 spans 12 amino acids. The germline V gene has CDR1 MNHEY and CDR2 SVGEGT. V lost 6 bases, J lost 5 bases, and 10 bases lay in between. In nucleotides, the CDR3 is TGTGCCAGCAGGATGGGGGGCGAGACCCAGTACTTC. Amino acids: CASRMGGETQYF.

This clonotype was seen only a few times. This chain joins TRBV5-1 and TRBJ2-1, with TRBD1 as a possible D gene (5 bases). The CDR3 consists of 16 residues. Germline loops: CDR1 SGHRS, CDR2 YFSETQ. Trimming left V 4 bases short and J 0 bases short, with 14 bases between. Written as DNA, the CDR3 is TGCGCCAGCAGCCCCAGGACAACGAGCTCCTACAATGAGCAGTTCTTC. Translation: CASSPRTTSSYNEQFF.

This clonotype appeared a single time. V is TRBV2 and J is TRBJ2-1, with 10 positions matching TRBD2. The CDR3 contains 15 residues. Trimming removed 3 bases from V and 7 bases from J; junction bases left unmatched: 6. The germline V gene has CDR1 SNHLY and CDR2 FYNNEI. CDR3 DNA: TGTGCCAGCAGTGAGAGCGGGAGGGCCGGTAATGAGCAGTTCTTC. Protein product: CASSESGRAGNEQFF.

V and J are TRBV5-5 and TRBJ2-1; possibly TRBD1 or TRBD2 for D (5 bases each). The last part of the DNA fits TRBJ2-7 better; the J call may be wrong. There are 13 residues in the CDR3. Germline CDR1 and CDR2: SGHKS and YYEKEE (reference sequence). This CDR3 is CASKDGTHYEQYF. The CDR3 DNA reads TGTGCCAGCAAGGACGGGACCCACTACGAGCAGTACTTC.

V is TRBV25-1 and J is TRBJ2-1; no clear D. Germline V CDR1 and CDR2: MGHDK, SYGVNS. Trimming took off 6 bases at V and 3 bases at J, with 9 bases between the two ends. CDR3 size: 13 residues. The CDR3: CASRREVYNEQFF. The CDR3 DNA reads TGTGCCAGCAGGCGAGAAGTCTACAATGAGCAGTTCTTC.

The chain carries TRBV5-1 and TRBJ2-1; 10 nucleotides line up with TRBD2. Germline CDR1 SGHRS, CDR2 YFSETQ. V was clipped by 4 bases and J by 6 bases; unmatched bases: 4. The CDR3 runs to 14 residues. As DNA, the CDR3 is TGCGCCAGCAGCCTAGCGGGGGCCTCCAATGAGCAGTTCTTC. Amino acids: CASSLAGASNEQFF.

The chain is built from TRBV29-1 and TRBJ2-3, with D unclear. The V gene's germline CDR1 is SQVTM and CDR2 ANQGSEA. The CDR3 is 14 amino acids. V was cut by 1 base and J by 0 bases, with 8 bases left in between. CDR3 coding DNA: TGCAGCGTTGAAGGCGGATTGAGCACAGATACGCAGTATTTT. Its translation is CSVEGGLSTDTQYF.

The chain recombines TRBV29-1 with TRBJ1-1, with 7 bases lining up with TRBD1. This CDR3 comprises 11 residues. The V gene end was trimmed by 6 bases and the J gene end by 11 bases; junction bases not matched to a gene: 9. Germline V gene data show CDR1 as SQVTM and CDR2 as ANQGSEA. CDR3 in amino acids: CSVATGYAAFF. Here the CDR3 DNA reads TGCAGCGTCGCGACAGGGTATGCGGCTTTCTTT.

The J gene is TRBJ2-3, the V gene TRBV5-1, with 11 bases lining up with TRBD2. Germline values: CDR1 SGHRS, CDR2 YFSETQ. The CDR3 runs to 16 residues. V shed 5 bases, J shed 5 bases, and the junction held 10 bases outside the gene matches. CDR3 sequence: CASRPSTSGGLDTQYF. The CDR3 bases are TGCGCCAGCAGGCCTTCTACTAGCGGGGGCCTAGATACGCAGTATTTT.

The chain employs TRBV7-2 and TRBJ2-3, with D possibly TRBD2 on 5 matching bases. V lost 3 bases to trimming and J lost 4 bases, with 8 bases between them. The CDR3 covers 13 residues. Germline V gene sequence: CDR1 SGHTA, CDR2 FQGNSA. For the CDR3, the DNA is TGTGCCAGCAGCTTTGCTAGCTCAGATACGCAGTATTTT. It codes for CASSFASSDTQYF.

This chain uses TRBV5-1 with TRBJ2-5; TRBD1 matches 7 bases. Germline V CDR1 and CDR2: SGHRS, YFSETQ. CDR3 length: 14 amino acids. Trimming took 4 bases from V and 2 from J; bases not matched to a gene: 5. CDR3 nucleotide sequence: TGCGCCAGCAGCAGGGGGCCAACTCAAGAGACCCAGTACTTC. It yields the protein CASSRGPTQETQYF.

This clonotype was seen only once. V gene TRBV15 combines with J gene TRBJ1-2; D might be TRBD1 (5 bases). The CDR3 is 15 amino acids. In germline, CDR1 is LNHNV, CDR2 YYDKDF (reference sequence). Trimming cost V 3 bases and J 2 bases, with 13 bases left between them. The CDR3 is CATSSLSQGNYGYTF. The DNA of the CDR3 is TGTGCCACCAGCAGCTTATCCCAGGGCAACTATGGCTACACCTTC.

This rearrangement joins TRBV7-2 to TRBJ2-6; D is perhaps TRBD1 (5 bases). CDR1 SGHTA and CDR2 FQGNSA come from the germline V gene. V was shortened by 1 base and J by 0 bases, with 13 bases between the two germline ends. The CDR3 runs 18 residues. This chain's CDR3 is CASSLGTRGASGANVLTF. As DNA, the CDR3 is TGTGCCAGCAGCTTAGGGACGCGTGGGGCCTCTGGGGCCAACGTCCTGACTTTC.

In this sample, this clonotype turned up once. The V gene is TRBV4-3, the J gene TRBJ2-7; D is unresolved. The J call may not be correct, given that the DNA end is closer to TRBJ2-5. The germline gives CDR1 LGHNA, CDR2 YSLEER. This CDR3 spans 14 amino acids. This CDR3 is CASSRNQGRETQYF. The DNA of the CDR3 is TGCGCCAGCAGCCGGAACCAAGGGCGGGAGACCCAGTACTTC.

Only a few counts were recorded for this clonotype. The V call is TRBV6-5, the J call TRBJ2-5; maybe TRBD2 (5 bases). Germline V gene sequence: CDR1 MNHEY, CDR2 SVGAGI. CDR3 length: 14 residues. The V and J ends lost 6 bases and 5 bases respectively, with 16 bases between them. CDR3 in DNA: TGTGCCAGCAGACGGGAAGGCCTCTCGGAGACCCAGTACTTC. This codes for CASRREGLSETQYF.

The CDR3 protein is CASSWKGANTEAFF. The CDR3 region has the DNA TGTGCCAGCAGTTGGAAGGGTGCGAACACTGAAGCTTTCTTT. The genes are TRBV6-2 or TRBV6-3 and TRBJ1-1; D is undetermined. Germline CDR1 is MNHEY and CDR2 is SVGEGT. The CDR3 loop spans 14 amino acids. Trimming removed 4 bases at V and 1 base at J, with 10 bases between.

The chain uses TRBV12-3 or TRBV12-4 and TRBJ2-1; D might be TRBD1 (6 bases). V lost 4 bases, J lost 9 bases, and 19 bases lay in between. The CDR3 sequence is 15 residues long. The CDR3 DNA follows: TGTGCCAGCAGTTCGGACAGCTTTGGCCAGGGTGAGCAGTTCTTC. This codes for CASSSDSFGQGEQFF.

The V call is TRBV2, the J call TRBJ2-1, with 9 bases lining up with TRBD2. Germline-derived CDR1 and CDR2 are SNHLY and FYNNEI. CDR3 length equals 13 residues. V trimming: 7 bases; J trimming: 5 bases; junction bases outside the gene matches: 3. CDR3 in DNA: TGTGCCAGCAACAGCGGGGGGCACAATGAGCAGTTCTTC. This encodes CASNSGGHNEQFF.

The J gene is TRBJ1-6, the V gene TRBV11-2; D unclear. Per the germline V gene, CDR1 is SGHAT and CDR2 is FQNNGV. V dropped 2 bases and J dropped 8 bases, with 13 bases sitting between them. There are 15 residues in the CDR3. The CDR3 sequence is CASSLSWDRDSPLHF. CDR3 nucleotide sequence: TGTGCCAGCAGCTTATCCTGGGATAGAGATTCACCCCTCCACTTT.

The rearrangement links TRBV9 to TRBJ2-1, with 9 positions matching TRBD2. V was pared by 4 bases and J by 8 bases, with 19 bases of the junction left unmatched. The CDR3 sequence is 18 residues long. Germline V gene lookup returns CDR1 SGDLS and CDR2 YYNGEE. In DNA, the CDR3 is TGTGCCAGCAGCCCACTGCCTAGCGGGACCGGGGGAGGAGATGAGCAGTTCTTC. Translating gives CASSPLPSGTGGGDEQFF.

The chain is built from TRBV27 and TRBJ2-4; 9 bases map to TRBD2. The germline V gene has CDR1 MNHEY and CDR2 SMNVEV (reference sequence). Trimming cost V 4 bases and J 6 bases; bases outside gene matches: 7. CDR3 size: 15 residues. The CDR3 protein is CASSSTGTSRNIQYF. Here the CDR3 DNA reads TGTGCCAGCAGTTCGACCGGGACTAGCAGAAACATTCAGTACTTC.

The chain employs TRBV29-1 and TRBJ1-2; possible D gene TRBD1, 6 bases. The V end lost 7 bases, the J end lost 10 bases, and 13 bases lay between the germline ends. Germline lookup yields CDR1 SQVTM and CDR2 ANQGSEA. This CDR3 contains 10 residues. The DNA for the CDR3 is TGCAGCGCAGGGGAAAACTTCTACACCTTC. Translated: CSAGENFYTF.

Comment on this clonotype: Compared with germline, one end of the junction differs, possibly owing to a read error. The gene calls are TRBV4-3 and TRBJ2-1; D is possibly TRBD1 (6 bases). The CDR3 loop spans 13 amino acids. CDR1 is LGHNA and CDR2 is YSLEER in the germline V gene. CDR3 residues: CASSQEGGNEQFF. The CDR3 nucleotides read TGTGCCAGCAGTCAGGAAGGGGGCAATGAGCAGTTCTTC.

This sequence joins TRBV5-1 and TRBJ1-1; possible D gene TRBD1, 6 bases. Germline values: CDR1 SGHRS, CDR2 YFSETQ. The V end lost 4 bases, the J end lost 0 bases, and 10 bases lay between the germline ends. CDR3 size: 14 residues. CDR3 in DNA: TGCGCCAGCAGCCCCGGGACATTGAACACTGAAGCTTTCTTT. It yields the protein CASSPGTLNTEAFF.

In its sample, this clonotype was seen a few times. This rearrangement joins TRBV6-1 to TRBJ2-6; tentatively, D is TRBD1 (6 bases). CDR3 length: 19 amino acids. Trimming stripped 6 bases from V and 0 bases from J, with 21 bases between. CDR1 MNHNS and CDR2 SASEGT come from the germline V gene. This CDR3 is CASSPRTDDLGSGANVLTF. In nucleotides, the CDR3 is TGTGCCAGCAGCCCTCGGACAGACGATTTAGGCTCTGGGGCCAACGTCCTGACTTTC.